The entry below gives a single T cell receptor beta chain sequence along with its context. Its target is not known. This sample is part of a study of radiotherapy plus CTLA-4 blockade in lung cancer. Whole-study context: Of the patients, about 20% showed objective responses and roughly 31% attained disease control. Study findings and constraints: Clones of tumor-derived TCRs expanded in blood after radiotherapy plus ipilimumab. Together with interferon-beta, which increased in serum after radiation, early dynamic changes in blood T cell clones were reportedly the best predictors of response.

The study gave focal radiation plus ipilimumab CTLA-4 blockade to patients with chemo-refractory metastatic non-small-cell lung cancer. V gave up 3 bases and J gave up 3 bases; unmatched junction bases: 2. Germline lookup yields CDR1 LNHDA and CDR2 SQIVND (reference sequence). CDR3 length equals 14 residues. Profiled with immunoSEQ multiplex PCR; TCRdb holds only in-frame clones, not every one. The sample shows tens of thousands of clones, approximately 72% of them seen only once. The sequencing used peripheral blood, collected from a patient treated with radiotherapy plus ipilimumab. The TCR comes from a human donor with non-small cell lung cancer who had stable disease on radiotherapy plus ipilimumab. V gene TRBV19 combines with J gene TRBJ2-5; 9 positions match TRBD2. CDR3 loop: CASSMRGGEETQYF. In nucleotides, the CDR3 is TGTGCCAGTAGTATGCGGGGGGGCGAAGAGACCCAGTACTTC.